The entry that follows covers one T cell receptor (beta chain) sequence. It lacks a known antigen. No clone much larger than this one lies a single base away; base qualities are absent. Taken from cysteine to phenylalanine, the CDR3 has 13 residues. Only the CDR3 part of the read is kept: 39 bases, read in frame from the first base. Relative to germline, V is 1 base shorter and J is 6 bases shorter, with 9 bases between their ends. The data originate from a study of T-cell memory formation after mild COVID-19 (dated by TCRdb to 2020 to 2023). About the full investigation: Most TCR sequence clusters were specific to one of the two donors. T-cell clones expanding and contracting after mild COVID-19 in two donors were tracked by longitudinal TCRalpha and TCRbeta repertoire sequencing. The cohort comprised two young, previously healthy adult volunteers, one female and one male.

What the work shows at the level of the full study, not this receptor alone: Balanced CD4/CD8 phenotypes were observed for clones contracting from day 15 to 85, whereas a bias towards CD4+ was observed for a second wave of clones expanding from day 15 to 37. Only two mild cases were covered in the study, and larger cohorts including severe cases with pre-infection samples were considered necessary. Contracting CD4+ clones turned up mainly in the CM and EM memory subsets, whereas EMRA was where CD8+ clones were enriched. Some responding clones were detected in pre-infection memory, which suggested that pre-existing cross-reactive memory T cells had joined the SARS-CoV-2 response. Whether the second-wave clones peaking on day 37 were SARS-CoV-2 specific was not confirmed.

Sequenced using an Illumina NovaSeq 6000. TCRalpha and TCRbeta cDNA libraries were constructed by 5'RACE with constant-segment primers, with sample barcodes and unique molecular identifiers being introduced. RNA was extracted from every sample with Trizol reagent. Library amplification was performed in two PCR steps, and a second sample barcode and Illumina TruSeq adapters were introduced in the second step. Libraries were sequenced on an Illumina NovaSeq with 2 x 150 bp paired-end reads. On the study's bioinformatics: Demultiplexing of reads and collapsing into UMI-guided consensus sequences were performed with migec v1.2.7. Using mixcr v2.1.11, UMI consensuses were aligned to TRA and TRB V and J templates and then assembled into clonotypes. A clonotype was counted as expanded or contracted only when both edgeR and NoisET called the clonotype significant, with the noise models trained on biological replicates. edgeR calls used a false discovery rate-adjusted p below 0.01 and a log2 fold-change threshold of 1. As an exploratory analysis of dynamics, PCA with hierarchical clustering was applied to max-normalized trajectories of the 1000 most abundant clonotypes. Each responding clone was given a CD4 or CD8 phenotype based on the CD4+ and CD8+ repertoires, which had been sequenced separately. Using fastp trimming at Q25 and MiXCR clonotype assembly, TCRdb reanalyzed the public sequencing data and kept in-frame beta chains. When rows share a CDR3 protein, they turn into one entry using the most common DNA and genes. In this record, the V and J calls reflect TCRdb's handling and not the investigators' own analysis. Recorded for this sample are 150,000 to 200,000 distinct CDR3 sequences; 11% of them occurred a single time. The ten largest account for about 3.5% of the sample.

PBMCs were isolated by Ficoll-Paque density gradient centrifugation. The sequenced sample was PBMCs or a T cell subset sorted from them (not recorded which). The clonotype comes from a man between 18 and 35 years old who had mild COVID-19 (a few samples of this study predate the infection). The sample titles of this study are shuffled in the database, so cell type and time point are left out; the donor was told from shared clones. The rearrangement joined TRBV12-3 or TRBV12-4 to TRBJ1-2, with no confidently assigned D gene. The CDR3 reads CASSLVRSHGYTF. The sequenced DNA is TGTGCCAGCAGTTTAGTCCGAAGTCATGGCTACACCTTC.